Below, one TCR beta chain is given with its context. This sample is part of a study of T cells of healthy individuals. Each CDR3 protein gets one entry after TCRdb re-called the 5' RACE reads with MiXCR. The table records some 82,000 distinct CDR3 sequences, about 4.8% of them present only once. This CDR3 comprises 15 residues. Trimming took 1 base from V and 2 from J, leaving 10 bases between them. CDR1 is MNHNS, CDR2 SASEGT, per germline. V usage is TRBV6-1 and J usage is TRBJ2-3; D not resolved. This receptor was identified in a female donor in good health. CDR3 sequence: CASSEGVDATDTQYF. The CDR3 coding sequence is TGTGCCAGCAGTGAAGGAGTGGATGCCACAGATACGCAGTATTTT.